The entry below gives a single T cell receptor (beta chain) sequence along with its context. This record comes from a study of CD8 T cells in Susac syndrome. CDR3 length: 15 amino acids. Per the germline V gene, CDR1 is MNHEY and CDR2 is SMNVEV (reference sequence). Trimming took 4 bases from V and 2 from J, leaving 15 bases between them. Reverse transcription of about 0.45 to 1 ug RNA used random hexamers. TCRdb fed the immunoSEQ multiplex PCR reads into MiXCR, producing one record per CDR3 protein. Counted here are 200,000 to 300,000 distinct CDR3 sequences, almost 97% occurring once; the ten biggest clones make up about 0.095%.

The source of this sequence is a human donor with Susac syndrome. The genes are TRBV27 and TRBJ2-7; tentatively, D is TRBD1 (6 bases). Specimen: CD4+ T cells from PBMCs. CDR3 DNA sequence: TGTGCCAGCAGTTCAGCCGGGACATCTACCTACGAGCAGTACTTC. It codes for CASSSAGTSTYEQYF.